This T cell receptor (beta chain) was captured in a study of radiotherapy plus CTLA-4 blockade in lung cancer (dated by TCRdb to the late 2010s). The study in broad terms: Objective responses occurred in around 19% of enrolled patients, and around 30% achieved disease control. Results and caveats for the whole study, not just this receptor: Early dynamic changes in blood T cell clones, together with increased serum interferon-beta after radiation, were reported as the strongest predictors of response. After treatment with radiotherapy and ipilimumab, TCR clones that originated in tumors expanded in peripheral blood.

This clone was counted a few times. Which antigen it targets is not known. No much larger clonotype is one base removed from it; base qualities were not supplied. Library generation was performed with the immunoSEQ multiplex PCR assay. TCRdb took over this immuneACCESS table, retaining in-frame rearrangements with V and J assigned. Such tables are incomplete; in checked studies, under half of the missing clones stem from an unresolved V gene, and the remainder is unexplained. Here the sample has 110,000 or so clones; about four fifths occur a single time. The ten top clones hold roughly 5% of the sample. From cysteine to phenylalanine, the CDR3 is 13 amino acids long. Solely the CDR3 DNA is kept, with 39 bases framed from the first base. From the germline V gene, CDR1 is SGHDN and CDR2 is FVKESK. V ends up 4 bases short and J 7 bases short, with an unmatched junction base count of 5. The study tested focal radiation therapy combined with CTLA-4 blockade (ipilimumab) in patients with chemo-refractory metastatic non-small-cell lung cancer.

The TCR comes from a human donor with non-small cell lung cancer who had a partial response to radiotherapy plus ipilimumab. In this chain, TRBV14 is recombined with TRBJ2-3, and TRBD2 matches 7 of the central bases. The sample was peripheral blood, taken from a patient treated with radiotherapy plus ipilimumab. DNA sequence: TGTGCCAGCAGCCCCGGGACTATGAATACGCAGTATTTT. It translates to CASSPGTMNTQYF.